This T cell receptor (beta chain) was obtained from a study of T cell responses to AZD1222 COVID-19 vaccine. Study findings and constraints: Reportedly, nearly half the spike-specific TCRs target unmutated variant regions. Mostly white British, mostly female donors; authors suggested clonal diversity may be underestimated.

The method was immunoSEQ multiplex PCR; TCRdb's version includes in-frame clones alone and lacks a portion of them. Counted here are roughly 170,000 clones, about 90% occurring once; the ten biggest clones make up about 2.8%. Worth noting for this clone: Its specificity is unknown.

Germline CDR1 is MNHEY and CDR2 is SVGAGI. The CDR3 runs 15 residues. The V and J ends lost 0 bases and 4 bases respectively, with 9 bases between them. The TCR was taken from an adult in good health. Source: peripheral blood, taken on day 0 of AZD1222 vaccination. The chain links TRBV6-5 to TRBJ1-4; D remains ambiguous. The CDR3 bases are TGTGCCAGCAGTTACTCGAACCGGATTAATGAAAAACTGTTTTTT. Its translation is CASSYSNRINEKLFF.